This entry lists 6 T cell receptor beta chains sequenced from one sample in a study of blood T cell repertoires in COVID-19. Generated by immunoSEQ multiplex PCR, the TCRdb table keeps only in-frame clones and is missing some. The table includes 180,000 or so clones, 89% detected once. Specimen: peripheral blood. These receptors were obtained from a man aged 40-55 years with acute or convalescent COVID-19.

The V and J genes are TRBV7-9 and TRBJ2-3; 13 bases map to TRBD2. This CDR3 region has 19 residues. Germline lookup yields CDR1 SEHNR and CDR2 FQNEAQ (reference sequence). J gave up 3 bases and V 7 bases, and 16 bases lay outside the gene matches. This CDR3 reads CASTPRMGLAGRGTDTQYF. CDR3 in DNA: TGTGCCAGCACGCCAAGGATGGGACTAGCGGGGAGGGGGACAGATACGCAGTATTTT.

V usage is TRBV10-3 and J usage is TRBJ1-2; the match to TRBD1 covers 7 bases. The germline CDR1 and CDR2 sequences are ENHRY and SYGVKD. V was clipped by 10 bases and J by 2 bases; unmatched bases: 10. The length of the CDR3 is 14 residues. CDR3 DNA sequence: TGTGCCACCGCCCCGGGACAGAACAACTATGGCTACACCTTC. Protein product: CATAPGQNNYGYTF.

This clone came up once. The chain joins TRBV6-5 to TRBJ2-7; 7 nucleotides line up with TRBD2. The trim removed 2 bases at V and 0 bases at J, leaving 7 bases unmatched. Germline lookup yields CDR1 MNHEY and CDR2 SVGAGI. The CDR3 sequence is 16 residues long. The CDR3 region has the DNA TGTGCCAGCAGTTACACGCGGGGGTGGAGCTCCTACGAGCAGTACTTC. It is translated as CASSYTRGWSSYEQYF.

CDR3 in amino acids: CASSYPMHEQYF. Here the CDR3 DNA reads TGTGCCAGCAGTTACCCTATGCACGAGCAGTACTTC. The chain recombines TRBV6-7 with TRBJ2-7; D gene unclear. TRBV6-7 is classed as an ORF, of uncertain function. The CDR3 consists of 12 residues. V shed 2 bases and J shed 5 bases, with 7 bases lying between them.

The V and J genes are TRBV5-1 and TRBJ2-5, with 8 bases that match TRBD2. With V trimmed by 4 bases and J by 2 bases, 7 bases remained unmatched. Germline CDR1 and CDR2: SGHRS and YFSETQ. The CDR3 is made up of 15 amino acids. The CDR3 protein is CASSTRRGVQETQYF. As DNA, the CDR3 is TGCGCCAGCAGCACGAGGCGGGGGGTACAAGAGACCCAGTACTTC. Full variable domain (missing parts from reference TRBV5-1 and TRBJ2-5): KAGVTQTPRYLIKTRGQQVTLSCSPISGHRSVSWYQQTPGQGLQFLFEYFSETQRNKGNFPGRFSGRQFSNSRSEMNVSTLELGDSALYLCASSTRRGVQETQYFGPGTRLLVL.

The V call is TRBV6-2 or TRBV6-3, the J call TRBJ2-3, with TRBD2 matching over 13 bases. Germline values: CDR1 MNHEY, CDR2 SVGEGT. The CDR3 totals 19 residues. V shed 1 base, J shed 2 bases, and the junction held 9 bases outside the gene matches. The CDR3 sequence is CASSYWVPTSGGTTDTQYF. The DNA for the CDR3 is TGTGCCAGCAGTTACTGGGTCCCGACTAGCGGGGGGACCACAGATACGCAGTATTTT.